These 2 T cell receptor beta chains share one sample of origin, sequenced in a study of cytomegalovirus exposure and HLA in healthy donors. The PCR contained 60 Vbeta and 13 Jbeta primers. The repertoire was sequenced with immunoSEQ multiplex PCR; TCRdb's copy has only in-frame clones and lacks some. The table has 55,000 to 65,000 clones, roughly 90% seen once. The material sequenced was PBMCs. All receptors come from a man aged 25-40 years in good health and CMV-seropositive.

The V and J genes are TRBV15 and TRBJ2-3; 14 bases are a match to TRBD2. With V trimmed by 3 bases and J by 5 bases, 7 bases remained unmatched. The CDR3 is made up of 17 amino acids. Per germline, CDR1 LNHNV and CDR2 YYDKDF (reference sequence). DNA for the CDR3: TGTGCCACCAGCAGTGGGACTAGCGGGAGTAAGAAAGATACGCAGTATTTT. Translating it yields CATSSGTSGSKKDTQYF. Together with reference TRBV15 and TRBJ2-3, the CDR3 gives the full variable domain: DAMVIQNPRYQVTQFGKPVTLSCSQTLNHNVMYWYQQKSSQAPKLLFHYYDKDFNNEADTPDNFQSRRPNTSFCFLDIRSPGLGDTAMYLCATSSGTSGSKKDTQYFGPGTRLTVL.

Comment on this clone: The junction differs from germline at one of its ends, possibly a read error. The CDR3 DNA is TGTTCCAGCAGCTTAGGTGTTGCTAGCGGGATATCAGATACGCAGTATTTT. Amino acid sequence: CSSSLGVASGISDTQYF. The chain carries TRBV7-9 and TRBJ2-3; TRBD2 matches at 9 bases. From germline, CDR1 is SEHNR and CDR2 FQNEAQ (reference sequence). The CDR3 length is 17 residues.